Included here is one TCR beta chain sequence, with context. TCRdb's table, derived via immunoSEQ multiplex PCR, lists solely in-frame clones and lacks some. Here the sample spans about 59,000 clones, around 82% being singletons. CDR1 is SGHTA and CDR2 is FQGNSA in the germline V gene. This CDR3 comprises 16 residues. V was clipped by 4 bases and J by 5 bases; unmatched bases: 12. These data are taken from a study of OX40 agonist ivuxolimab in advanced cancers. Sequencing used CD4+ or CD8+ T cells sorted from blood, obtained in a trial of the OX40 agonist ivuxolimab. The source is an adult with an advanced solid tumor such as melanoma, head and neck, liver or kidney cancer. V is TRBV7-2 and J is TRBJ2-3; 7 bases line up with TRBD2. The CDR3 sequence is CASSSLAGAWEDTQYF. The CDR3, as DNA: TGTGCCAGCAGCTCCTTAGCGGGCGCCTGGGAAGATACGCAGTATTTT.